This entry lists 10 T cell receptor beta chains sequenced from one sample in a study of blood T cells in healthy people across ages. Using a J-beta primer mix together with a sample-barcoded 5' primer, a second PCR was run for about 6 to 11 cycles. TCRdb analysed the 5' RACE reads with MiXCR anew, one entry per CDR3 protein. The sample lists about 780,000 distinct CDR3 sequences, 46% occurring once. The specimen was blood. Every receptor here comes from a man at least 80 years old in good health.

The CDR3 here is CASSYSLSGNQPQHF. CDR3 bases: TGTGCCAGCAGTTACTCGCTATCAGGGAATCAGCCCCAGCATTTT. The chain carries TRBV6-2 or TRBV6-3 and TRBJ1-5; tentative D call: TRBD1 (5 bases). V was trimmed by 0 bases and J by 4 bases, leaving 10 bases between them. The CDR3 extends over 15 amino acids. The germline CDR1 and CDR2 sequences are MNHEY and SVGEGT.

The gene calls are TRBV4-1 and TRBJ1-6; 8 bases line up with TRBD1. Germline-derived CDR1 and CDR2 are MGHRA and YSYEKL. The CDR3 loop spans 17 amino acids. The V gene end was trimmed by 4 bases and the J gene end by 8 bases; junction bases not matched to a gene: 13. The CDR3 nucleotides are TGCGCCAGCAGCCCCAGCGCAGGGGGCAAGAAGGATTCACCCCTCCACTTT. Protein sequence: CASSPSAGGKKDSPLHF.

A note on this clonotype: At one end the junction does not follow the germline gene, possibly because of a read error. The chain employs TRBV24-1 and TRBJ1-5, with D possibly being TRBD1 (5 bases). Per the germline V gene, CDR1 is KGHDR and CDR2 is SFDVKD. This CDR3 spans 16 amino acids. The CDR3 reads CATSDSTLGLWEPRHF. The CDR3 nucleotides read TGTGCCACCAGTGATTCCACGCTGGGACTTTGGGAGCCCCGGCATTTT.

The chain recombines TRBV7-2 with TRBJ2-7; the D call may be TRBD1 or TRBD2 (5 bases each). From germline, CDR1 is SGHTA and CDR2 FQGNSA. The CDR3 is 14 residues long. Trimming took 5 bases from V and 2 from J, leaving 13 bases between them. The CDR3: CASSENPGPYEQYF. The DNA for the CDR3 is TGTGCCAGCAGCGAAAACCCGGGACCCTACGAGCAGTACTTC.

V usage is TRBV10-3 and J usage is TRBJ2-1, with TRBD2 matching 13 bases. Trimming removed 4 bases from V and 6 bases from J; junction bases left unmatched: 9. This CDR3 is 17 amino acids long. Per germline, CDR1 ENHRY and CDR2 SYGVKD. The CDR3 region is CAISALGRTSGSNEQFF. As DNA, the CDR3 is TGTGCCATCAGTGCGCTGGGTAGGACTAGCGGGAGCAATGAGCAGTTCTTC.

The sample holds a few counts of this clonotype. V gene TRBV29-1 combines with J gene TRBJ2-1; 8 positions match TRBD2. The CDR3 spans 13 residues. CDR1 SQVTM and CDR2 ANQGSEA come from the germline V gene. The trim removed 3 bases at V and 4 bases at J, leaving 2 bases unmatched. The CDR3 is CSVETSAYNEQFF. The CDR3 DNA reads as TGCAGCGTTGAGACTAGCGCTTACAATGAGCAGTTCTTC.

The chain has TRBV10-3 and TRBJ2-1, with 11 bases matching TRBD2. TRBJ2-7 explains the end of the DNA better; the J call may be wrong. The CDR3 has 16 residues. CDR1 ENHRY and CDR2 SYGVKD come from the germline V gene. The CDR3 reads CAISRLAGFSYNEQYF. The DNA of the CDR3 is TGTGCCATTTCAAGACTAGCGGGATTTTCCTACAATGAGCAGTACTTC.

This clonotype was seen only a few times. The rearrangement uses TRBV9 and TRBJ2-5; D is possibly TRBD2 (6 bases). The CDR3 sequence is 13 residues long. The V and J ends lost 0 bases and 5 bases respectively, with 8 bases between them. Germline CDR1 and CDR2: SGDLS and YYNGEE. The CDR3 here is CASSVGGLETQYF. The CDR3 DNA is TGTGCCAGCAGCGTAGGGGGACTCGAGACCCAGTACTTC.

This clonotype showed up many times. The V and J genes are TRBV12-3 or TRBV12-4 and TRBJ2-2, with 12 nucleotides matching TRBD2. V dropped 7 bases and J dropped 6; count of bases not matched to a gene: 6. CDR3 size: 15 residues. CDR3 in DNA: TGTGCCAGCAAAACTAGCGGGAGGCGGGCCGGGGAGCTGTTTTTT. This codes for CASKTSGRRAGELFF.

This clonotype was counted between two and nine times. The V gene is TRBV27, the J gene TRBJ2-3; D is ambiguous. CDR3 size: 15 residues. Germline-derived CDR1 and CDR2 are MNHEY and SMNVEV (reference sequence). Trimming cost V 7 bases and J 5 bases, with 19 bases left between them. The CDR3 loop is CASTPLPVGRDTQYF. The CDR3 bases are TGTGCCAGCACCCCCTTACCGGTTGGCCGAGATACGCAGTATTTT.